The 15 T cell receptor beta chains below all came from one sample that was sequenced in a study of T-cell memory formation after mild COVID-19. Each CDR3 protein gets one entry after TCRdb re-called the 5' RACE reads with MiXCR. The sample carries about 390,000 distinct CDR3 sequences, about 16% recorded once. The specimen sequenced was PBMCs or a T cell subset sorted from them (not recorded which). The source is a man aged 18-30 years who had mild COVID-19 (a few samples of this study predate the infection). Cell type and time point are not known.

For this clonotype: The junction departs from the called germline gene at one end, perhaps through a read error. The chain employs TRBV5-6 and TRBJ1-2; 11 nucleotides agree with TRBD1. The CDR3 is 15 residues long. In germline, CDR1 is SGHDT, CDR2 YYEEEE. The CDR3 DNA sequence: TGTACCAGCAGGACCGGGACAGGGGGTTCGTATGGCTACACCTTC. It codes for CTSRTGTGGSYGYTF.

This clonotype was recorded many times. The genes are TRBV9 and TRBJ1-2, with D hard to call. There are 12 residues in the CDR3. V was cut by 4 bases and J by 0 bases, with 4 bases left in between. Germline loops: CDR1 SGDLS, CDR2 YYNGEE. CDR3 coding DNA: TGTGCCAGCAGCCCCTCTAACTATGGCTACACCTTC. Residues: CASSPSNYGYTF.

This clonotype occurred a few times. This chain uses TRBV5-1 with TRBJ2-2; 12 nucleotides match TRBD2. Germline CDR1 reads SGHRS; CDR2 reads YFSETQ. V was pared by 3 bases and J by 4 bases, with 4 bases of the junction left unmatched. CDR3 size: 16 residues. The CDR3 DNA reads as TGCGCCAGCAGCTCCGGACTAGCGGGGTTCACCGGGGAGCTGTTTTTT. Protein: CASSSGLAGFTGELFF.

This clonotype came up many times. The chain carries TRBV15 and TRBJ2-6, with D perhaps TRBD1 (7 bases). The CDR3 has 17 amino acids. V was clipped by 8 bases and J by 0 bases, with 17 bases between them. Germline CDR1 and CDR2: LNHNV and YYDKDF (reference sequence). The CDR3, as DNA: TGTGCCACCGGTCAGGGGGGAAGTTTCTCTGGGGCCAACGTCCTGACTTTC. Amino acid sequence: CATGQGGSFSGANVLTF.

The rearrangement uses TRBV19 and TRBJ2-2; 9 bases line up with TRBD1. The germline V gene has CDR1 LNHDA and CDR2 SQIVND (reference sequence). V dropped 7 bases and J dropped 2; count of bases not matched to a gene: 2. The CDR3 length is 14 residues. The CDR3 loop is CASKTGGNTGELFF. CDR3 nucleotides: TGTGCCAGTAAGACAGGGGGTAACACCGGGGAGCTGTTTTTT.

The sample holds a few counts of this clonotype. The chain combines TRBV12-3 or TRBV12-4 with TRBJ1-2; TRBD1 matches at 8 bases. Trimming cost V 1 base and J 6 bases; bases outside gene matches: 4. CDR3 length: 14 amino acids. This chain's CDR3 is CASSLVQGADGYTF. The CDR3 DNA reads TGTGCCAGCAGTTTAGTTCAGGGGGCTGATGGCTACACCTTC.

This chain uses TRBV2 with TRBJ1-1, with D possibly being TRBD1 (5 bases). CDR1 and CDR2 from the germline V gene are SNHLY and FYNNEI. Trimming left V 6 bases short and J 7 bases short, with 9 bases between. This CDR3 contains 11 residues. Written as DNA, the CDR3 is TGTGCCAGCAGGGCAGGGCTTGAAGCTTTCTTT. Its protein product is CASRAGLEAFF.

The chain combines TRBV20-1 with TRBJ1-2; D call uncertain. From germline, CDR1 is DFQATT and CDR2 SNEGSKA (reference sequence). The CDR3 is made up of 13 amino acids. Trimming removed 5 bases from V and 1 base from J, with 11 bases in between. CDR3: CSARPNLNYGYTF. The DNA of the CDR3 is TGCAGTGCTCGACCGAATCTTAACTATGGCTACACCTTC.

Only a few counts were recorded for this clonotype. The genes are TRBV4-3 and TRBJ1-2; TRBD1 matches at 10 bases. Germline CDR1 LGHNA, CDR2 YSLEER. The length of the CDR3 is 14 residues. The V gene end was trimmed by 3 bases and the J gene end by 7 bases; junction bases not matched to a gene: 5. The CDR3 DNA reads as TGCGCCAGCAGCCAGGGAGGGACAGGGGTTGGCTACACCTTC. Translation gives CASSQGGTGVGYTF.

This chain joins TRBV29-1 and TRBJ2-4; D unresolved. V shed 7 bases and J shed 9 bases, with 13 bases lying between them. This CDR3 spans 11 amino acids. The germline V gene encodes CDR1 SQVTM and CDR2 ANQGSEA. Written as DNA, the CDR3 is TGCAGCGGAACCCTCGGTGGCATTCAGTACTTC. It specifies CSGTLGGIQYF.

This clonotype was seen only a few times. The chain links TRBV11-2 to TRBJ2-1, with D perhaps matching TRBD2 (6 bases). The CDR3 is 12 amino acids. V was cut by 7 bases and J by 6 bases, with 10 bases left in between. Germline CDR1 is SGHAT and CDR2 is FQNNGV. The DNA of the CDR3 is TGTGCCAGCACCCGGGAGAGCAATGAGCAGTTCTTC. This sequence encodes CASTRESNEQFF.

This clonotype was counted at least ten times. The V and J genes are TRBV6-6 and TRBJ1-1; D may be TRBD1 (5 bases). From germline, CDR1 is MNHNY and CDR2 SVGAGI (reference sequence). The CDR3 covers 14 residues. Trimming removed 5 bases at V and 5 bases at J, with 15 bases between. The CDR3 DNA reads as TGTGCCAGCAGTCAGGGAATCGGTGGGACTGAAGCTTTCTTT. It translates to CASSQGIGGTEAFF.

The V gene is TRBV4-3, the J gene TRBJ1-4; D call uncertain. The CDR3 is 15 residues long. Germline assignment: CDR1 LGHNA and CDR2 YSLEER. V was trimmed by 1 base and J by 5 bases, leaving 11 bases between them. The CDR3, as DNA: TGCGCCAGCAGCCAAGTACCGGCAGCGAATGAAAAACTGTTTTTT. Residues: CASSQVPAANEKLFF.

This clonotype turned up a few times. This sequence joins TRBV5-1 and TRBJ2-5; D not certain. Trimming stripped 4 bases from V and 2 bases from J, with 12 bases between. CDR3 size: 14 residues. The germline V gene has CDR1 SGHRS and CDR2 YFSETQ. In nucleotides, the CDR3 is TGCGCCAGCAGCCTCGACTTAATGCAAGAGACCCAGTACTTC. The encoded protein is CASSLDLMQETQYF.

This clonotype was counted many times. The chain recombines TRBV4-1 with TRBJ2-2; no reliable D call. This CDR3 is built from 11 residues. Trimming shortened V by 0 bases and J by 9 bases, and 2 bases separated the two germline ends. Germline CDR1 MGHRA, CDR2 YSYEKL. CDR3 in amino acids: CASSQDWELFF. CDR3 DNA: TGCGCCAGCAGCCAAGATTGGGAGCTGTTTTTT.